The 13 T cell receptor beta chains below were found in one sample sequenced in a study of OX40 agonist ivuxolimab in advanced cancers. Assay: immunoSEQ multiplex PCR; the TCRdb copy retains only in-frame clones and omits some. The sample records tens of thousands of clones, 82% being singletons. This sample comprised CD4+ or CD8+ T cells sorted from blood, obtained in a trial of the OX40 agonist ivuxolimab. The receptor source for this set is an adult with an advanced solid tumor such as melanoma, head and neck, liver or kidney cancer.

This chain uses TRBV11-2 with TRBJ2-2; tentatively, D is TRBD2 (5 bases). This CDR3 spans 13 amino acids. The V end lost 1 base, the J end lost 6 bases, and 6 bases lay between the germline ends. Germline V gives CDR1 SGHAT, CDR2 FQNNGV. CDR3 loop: CASSLGESGELFF. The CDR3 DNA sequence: TGTGCCAGCAGCTTAGGGGAGTCCGGGGAGCTGTTTTTT. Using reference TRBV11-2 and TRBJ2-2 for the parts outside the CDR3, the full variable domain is EAGVAQSPRYKIIEKRQSVAFWCNPISGHATLYWYQQILGQGPKLLIQFQNNGVVDDSQLPKDRFSAERLKGVDSTLKIQPAKLEDSAVYLCASSLGESGELFFGEGSRLTVL.

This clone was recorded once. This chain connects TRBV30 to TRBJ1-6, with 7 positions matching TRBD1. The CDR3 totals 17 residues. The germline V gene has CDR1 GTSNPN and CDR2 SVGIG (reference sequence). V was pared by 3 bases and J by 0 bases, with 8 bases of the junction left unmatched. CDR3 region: CAWSIGTVSSYNSPLHF. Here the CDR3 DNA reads TGTGCCTGGAGCATAGGGACAGTGAGCTCCTATAATTCACCCCTCCACTTT.

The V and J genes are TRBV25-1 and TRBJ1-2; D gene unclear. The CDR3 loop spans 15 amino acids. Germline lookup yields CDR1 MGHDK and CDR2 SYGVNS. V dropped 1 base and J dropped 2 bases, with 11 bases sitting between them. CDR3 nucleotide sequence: TGTGCCAGCAGTGAATCAGATGGGAGGAACTATGGCTACACCTTC. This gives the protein CASSESDGRNYGYTF.

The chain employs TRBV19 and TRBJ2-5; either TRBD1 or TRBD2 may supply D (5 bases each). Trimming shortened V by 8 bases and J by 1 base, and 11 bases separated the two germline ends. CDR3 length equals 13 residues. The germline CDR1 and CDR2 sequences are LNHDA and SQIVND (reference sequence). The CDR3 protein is CASATGPQETQYF. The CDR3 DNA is TGTGCCAGTGCGACGGGGCCCCAAGAGACCCAGTACTTC.

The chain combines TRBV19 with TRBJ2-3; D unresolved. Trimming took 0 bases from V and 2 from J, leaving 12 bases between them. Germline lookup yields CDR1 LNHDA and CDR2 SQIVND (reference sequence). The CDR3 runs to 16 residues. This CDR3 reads CASSIDKVPSTDTQYF. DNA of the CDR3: TGTGCCAGTAGTATAGACAAAGTTCCATCCACAGATACGCAGTATTTT. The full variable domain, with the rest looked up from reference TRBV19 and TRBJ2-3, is DGGITQSPKYLFRKEGQNVTLSCEQNLNHDAMYWYRQDPGQGLRLIYYSQIVNDFQKGDIAEGYSVSREKKESFPLTVTSAQKNPTAFYLCASSIDKVPSTDTQYFGPGTRLTVL.

CDR3 in DNA: TGTGCCAGCAGCTTAAGTAGGAATGAGCAGTTCTTC. Translating it yields CASSLSRNEQFF. The rearrangement joins TRBV7-2 to TRBJ2-1; no clear D gene. V lost 2 bases to trimming and J lost 7 bases, with 6 bases between them. The length of the CDR3 is 12 residues. The germline gives CDR1 SGHTA, CDR2 FQGNSA.

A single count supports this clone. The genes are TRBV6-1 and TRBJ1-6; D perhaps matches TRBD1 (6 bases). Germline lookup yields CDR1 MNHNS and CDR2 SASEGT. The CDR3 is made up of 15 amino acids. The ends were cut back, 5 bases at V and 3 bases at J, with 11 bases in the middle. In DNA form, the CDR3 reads TGTGCCAGCAGTACCCGGACAGTCTATAATTCACCCCTCCACTTT. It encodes CASSTRTVYNSPLHF.

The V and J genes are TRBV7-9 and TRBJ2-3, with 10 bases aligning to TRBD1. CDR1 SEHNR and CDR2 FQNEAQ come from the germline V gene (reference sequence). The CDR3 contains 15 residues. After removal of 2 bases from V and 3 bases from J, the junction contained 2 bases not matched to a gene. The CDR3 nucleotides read TGTGCCAGCAGCTTACGGGACAGGGGTACAGATACGCAGTATTTT. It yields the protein CASSLRDRGTDTQYF.

The DNA of the CDR3 is TGTGCCAGCTCACCCAGATCTTTGGACACCGGGGAGCTGTTTTTT. It codes for CASSPRSLDTGELFF. The V and J genes are TRBV18 and TRBJ2-2; D is unresolved. The V end was cut by 3 bases, the J end by 3 bases, with 11 bases between. From germline, CDR1 is KGHSH and CDR2 LQKENI. The CDR3 totals 15 residues.

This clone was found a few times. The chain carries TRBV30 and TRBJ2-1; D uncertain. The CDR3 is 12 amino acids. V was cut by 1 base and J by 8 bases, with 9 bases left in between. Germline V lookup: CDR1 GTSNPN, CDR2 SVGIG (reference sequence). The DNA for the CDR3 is TGTGCCTGGAGTGAGCCCGACTATGAGCAGTTCTTC. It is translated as CAWSEPDYEQFF.

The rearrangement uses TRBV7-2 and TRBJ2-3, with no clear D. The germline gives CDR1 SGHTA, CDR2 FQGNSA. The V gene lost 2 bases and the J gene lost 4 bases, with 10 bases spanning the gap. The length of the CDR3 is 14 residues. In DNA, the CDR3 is TGTGCCAGCAGCTTAACGTATGTGGCAGATACGCAGTATTTT. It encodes CASSLTYVADTQYF.

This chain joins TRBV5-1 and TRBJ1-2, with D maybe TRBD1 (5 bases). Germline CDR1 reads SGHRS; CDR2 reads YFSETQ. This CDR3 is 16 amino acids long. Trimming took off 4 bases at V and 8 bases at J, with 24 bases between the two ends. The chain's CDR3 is CASSAGGVWERLGYTF. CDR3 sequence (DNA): TGCGCCAGCAGCGCGGGAGGGGTCTGGGAGAGGCTGGGCTACACCTTC.

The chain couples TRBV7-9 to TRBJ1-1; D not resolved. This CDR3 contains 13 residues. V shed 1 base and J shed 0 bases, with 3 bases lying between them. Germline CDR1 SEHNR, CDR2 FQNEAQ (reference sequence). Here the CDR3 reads CASSLVMNTEAFF. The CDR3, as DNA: TGTGCCAGCAGCTTAGTAATGAACACTGAAGCTTTCTTT.